This T cell receptor beta chain was profiled in a study of blood T cell repertoires in COVID-19. About the study: Some COVID-19 samples were acute and others convalescent; all came from the United States, Italy and Spain.

Trimming removed 1 base from V and 4 bases from J, with 11 bases in between. Per the germline V gene, CDR1 is MGHRA and CDR2 is YSYEKL. The CDR3 extends over 14 amino acids. Clones were read by immunoSEQ multiplex PCR, and TCRdb kept only the in-frame ones, dropping some. The data hold 270,000 or so clones, with roughly nine tenths observed a single time. Sequences were obtained from peripheral blood. This receptor was obtained from a woman aged 25 to 39 with COVID-19, enrolled during active disease. V is TRBV4-1 and J is TRBJ2-7; possible D gene TRBD1, 7 bases. CDR3 sequence (DNA): TGCGCCAGCAGCCAAGGAGCAGGGGGGTACGAGCAGTACTTC. Translation: CASSQGAGGYEQYF.